The next 16 T cell receptor beta chains were all read from a single sample in a study of T cells in women clearing cervical HPV infection. TCRdb keeps only in-frame clones here, not all; method: immunoSEQ multiplex PCR. This sample's clone table lists some 21,000 clones. Material for sequencing was blood buffy coat. The origin of the receptors is a woman between 18 and 75 years old with a cervical HPV16 infection that either progressed to CIN3+ or cleared (not recorded which).

For this clone: At one of its ends the junction is not consistent with the germline gene, which may arise from a read error. The read gets to within 3 residues of the CDR3 end, and the germline J gene fills in the rest. This chain connects TRBV4-2 to TRBJ1-6; D is ambiguous. This CDR3 has 13 residues. Germline values: CDR1 LGHNA, CDR2 YNFKEQ. CDR3 sequence reads: CASSPRRDSPLHF. CDR3 DNA (partial): TGCGCCAGCAGCCCCCGGAGGGATTCACCC.

In the case of this clone: One junction end disagrees with the germline gene, perhaps due to a read error. The read stops 3 residues short of the end of the CDR3; the missing end is completed from the germline J gene. The chain recombines TRBV5-1 with TRBJ2-3; D remains ambiguous. CDR3 length equals 14 residues. Germline CDR1 is SGHRS and CDR2 is YFSETQ. CDR3 bases read: TGCGCCAGCAGCTTGATCTCCTTCACAGATGCG. This sequence encodes CASSLISFTDA. The full CDR3 is CASSLISFTDAQYF.

In the case of this clone: The read terminates 3 residues ahead of where the CDR3 ends, so the germline J gene completes it. The V gene is TRBV7-8, the J gene TRBJ2-7; maybe TRBD2 (6 bases). V was cut by 4 bases and J by 1 base, with 11 bases left in between. The CDR3 is made up of 14 amino acids. CDR1 SGHVS and CDR2 FQNEAQ come from the germline V gene. The CDR3 is CASSSQLASYEQYF. Incomplete CDR3 DNA: TGTGCCAGCAGCTCCCAACTAGCTTCCTACGAG. Drawing the rest from reference TRBV7-8 and TRBJ2-7, the complete variable domain is GAGVSQSPRYKVAKRGQDVALRCDPISGHVSLFWYQQALGQGPEFLTYFQNEAQLDKSGLPSDRFFAERPEGSVSTLKIQRTQQEDSAVYLCASSSQLASYEQYFGPGTRLTVT.

A remark on this clone: The read is 3 residues too short to cover the CDR3 end, so that end is filled in from the germline J gene. V usage is TRBV19 and J usage is TRBJ2-7, with D perhaps TRBD2 (6 bases). V shed 3 bases and J shed 5 bases, with 14 bases lying between them. CDR1 is LNHDA and CDR2 is SQIVND in the germline V gene (reference sequence). The CDR3 consists of 14 residues. The CDR3 DNA, read in part, is TGTGCCAGTAGTATTCGCGGGACTCTAGACGAG. Translating gives CASSIRGTLDE. The full CDR3 is CASSIRGTLDEQYF.

In regard to this clone: From the germline J gene comes the end of the CDR3, since the read stops 3 residues before it. V and J are TRBV7-9 and TRBJ1-1, with no clear D. The CDR3 runs to 15 residues. V lost 5 bases, J lost 4 bases, and 17 bases lay in between. Germline V CDR1 and CDR2: SEHNR, FQNEAQ (reference sequence). CDR3 bases read: TGTGCCAGCAGCCCCCGGCCCCCGGAGGGCACTGAA. Amino acids: CASSPRPPEGTE. From start to end, the CDR3 is CASSPRPPEGTEAFF.

Partial CDR3 DNA: TGTGCCAGCAGTTTGTGGTTAGCGCTAGGGAATGAG. This codes for CASSLWLALGNE. The whole CDR3 reads CASSLWLALGNEQFF. The J gene is TRBJ2-1, the V gene TRBV28; a possible D gene is TRBD2 (5 bases). The CDR3 extends 3 residues past the end of the read, so its final part is completed from the germline J gene. V was pared by 3 bases and J by 7 bases, with 16 bases between. The germline CDR1 and CDR2 sequences are MDHEN and SYDVKM. The CDR3 extends over 15 amino acids.

As regards this clone: The DNA ends 3 residues before the CDR3 does, and the rest of the CDR3 is filled in from the germline J gene. The V and J genes are TRBV11-3 and TRBJ2-1; D remains ambiguous. The CDR3 spans 12 residues. Germline loops: CDR1 SGHNT, CDR2 YENEEA. Trimming took off 5 bases at V and 7 bases at J, with 9 bases between the two ends. CDR3 region: CASSLSWNEQFF. Incomplete CDR3 DNA: TGTGCCAGCAGCCTTAGCTGGAATGAG.

CDR3 DNA, as far as it was read: TGTGCCATCAGAGGTAGCGGGGCGCTCTACGAG. Its translation is CAIRGSGALYE. The whole CDR3 protein is CAIRGSGALYEQYF. The chain carries TRBV10-3 and TRBJ2-7, with 8 bases matching TRBD2. The read halts 3 residues ahead of the CDR3 end, with the missing end drawn from the germline J gene. Germline V gene data show CDR1 as ENHRY and CDR2 as SYGVKD. J was trimmed by 3 bases and V by 6 bases; bases with no gene match: 7. The CDR3 runs to 14 residues.

A remark on this clone: Read data end 3 residues before the CDR3 end; the end is taken from the germline J gene. The chain links TRBV2 to TRBJ1-1; D is ambiguous. Trimming removed 5 bases at V and 0 bases at J, with 7 bases between. Germline V CDR1 and CDR2: SNHLY, FYNNEI. The CDR3 length is 13 residues. The CDR3 loop is CASSPQMNTEAFF. The sequenced part of the CDR3 DNA is TGTGCCAGCAGTCCACAAATGAACACTGAA.

On this clone: Read sequence stops 3 residues before the CDR3 end, and the germline J gene provides the missing end. The chain uses TRBV14 and TRBJ2-1, with TRBD2 matching over 10 bases. The germline V gene has CDR1 SGHDN and CDR2 FVKESK. V lost 3 bases to trimming and J lost 9 bases; unmatched junction nucleotides: 8. The CDR3 totals 15 residues. Partial CDR3 DNA: TGTGCCAGCAGCCACCCTAGCGGGAGAGGGAGTGAG. It yields the protein CASSHPSGRGSE. The whole CDR3 reads CASSHPSGRGSEQFF. Full variable domain (outside the CDR3, taken from reference TRBV14 and TRBJ2-1): EAGVTQFPSHSVIEKGQTVTLRCDPISGHDNLYWYRRVMGKEIKFLLHFVKESKQDESGMPNNRFLAERTGGTYSTLKVQPAELEDSGVYFCASSHPSGRGSEQFFGPGTRLTVL.

CDR3 loop: CASTTSGESYEQYF. CDR3 DNA (partial): TGTGCCAGCACCACTAGCGGAGAGTCCTACGAG. J is TRBJ2-7 and V is TRBV11-2; 8 bases are a match to TRBD2. The read is 3 residues too short to cover the CDR3 end, so that end is filled in from the germline J gene. The CDR3 is made up of 14 amino acids. V gave up 7 bases and J gave up 1 base; unmatched junction bases: 6. The germline CDR1 and CDR2 sequences are SGHAT and FQNNGV.

As to this clone: The read ends 3 residues shy of where the CDR3 ends; the end is completed using the germline J gene. J is TRBJ2-1 and V is TRBV20-1, with 15 bases matching TRBD2. Germline V gene data show CDR1 as DFQATT and CDR2 as SNEGSKA (reference sequence). The CDR3 covers 18 residues. With 5 bases clipped from V and 0 bases from J, the junction kept 8 bases outside the gene matches. CDR3 loop: CSARGLAGGHSSYNEQFF. CDR3 DNA, as far as it was read: TGCAGTGCTCGCGGACTAGCGGGAGGGCACAGCTCCTACAATGAG.

About this clone itself: With the read ending 3 residues before the CDR3 end, the germline J gene is used to fill in that end. This sequence joins TRBV28 and TRBJ2-2; the match to TRBD2 covers 10 bases. V was clipped by 2 bases and J by 6 bases; unmatched bases: 0. This CDR3 is built from 14 residues. Per the germline V gene, CDR1 is MDHEN and CDR2 is SYDVKM. CDR3 DNA (partial): TGTGCCAGCAGTTTACTAGCGGGAGCCGGGGAG. Its protein is CASSLLAGAGE. Given in full, the CDR3 is CASSLLAGAGELFF.

Comments on this clone: The CDR3 end lies 3 residues beyond the end of the read and is filled in from the germline J gene. The chain combines TRBV20-1 with TRBJ2-5; TRBD2 matches 9 bases. Germline V gives CDR1 DFQATT, CDR2 SNEGSKA (reference sequence). CDR3 size: 18 residues. Trimming took 0 bases from V and 5 from J; bases not matched to a gene: 16. The covered CDR3 bases are TGCAGTGCTAGAGATCGCCCAGCGGGAGGCGCCCCGGGGGAGACC. Protein product: CSARDRPAGGAPGET. The full-length CDR3 reads as CSARDRPAGGAPGETQYF.

On this clone: The CDR3 is cut off 3 residues early in the read; its end comes from the germline J gene. J is TRBJ1-2 and V is TRBV18; D is ambiguous. Germline V lookup: CDR1 KGHSH, CDR2 LQKENI. There are 15 residues in the CDR3. CDR3 in amino acids: CASSKTTSAYNDYTF. CDR3 bases read: TGTGCCAGCTCAAAAACTACCAGCGCTTACAATGAC.

The CDR3 loop is CASSYAGGSYEQYF. The DNA read from the CDR3 is TGTGCCAGCAGTTACGCGGGAGGGTCTTACGAG. This sequence joins TRBV6-2 or TRBV6-3 and TRBJ2-7; 9 bases are a match to TRBD2. The CDR3 end lies 3 residues beyond the end of the read and is filled in from the germline J gene. Losses at the gene ends were 2 bases for V and 4 bases for J; bases not matched to a gene: 3. The CDR3 totals 14 residues. CDR1 and CDR2 from the germline V gene are MNHEY and SVGEGT.